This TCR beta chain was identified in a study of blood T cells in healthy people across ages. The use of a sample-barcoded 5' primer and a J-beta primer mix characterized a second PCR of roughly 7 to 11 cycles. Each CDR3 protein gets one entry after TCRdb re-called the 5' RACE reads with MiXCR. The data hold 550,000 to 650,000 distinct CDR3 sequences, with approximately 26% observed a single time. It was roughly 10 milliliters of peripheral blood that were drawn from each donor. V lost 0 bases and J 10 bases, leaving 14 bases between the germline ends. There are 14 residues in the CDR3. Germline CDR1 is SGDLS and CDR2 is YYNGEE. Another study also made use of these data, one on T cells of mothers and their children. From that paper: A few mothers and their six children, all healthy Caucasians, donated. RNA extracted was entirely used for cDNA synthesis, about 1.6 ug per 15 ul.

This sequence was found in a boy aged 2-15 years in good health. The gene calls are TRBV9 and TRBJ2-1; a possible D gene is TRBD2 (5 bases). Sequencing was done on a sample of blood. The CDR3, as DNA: TGTGCCAGCAGCGTAGTGGACTCCTACATCGAGCAGTTCTTC. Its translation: CASSVVDSYIEQFF.